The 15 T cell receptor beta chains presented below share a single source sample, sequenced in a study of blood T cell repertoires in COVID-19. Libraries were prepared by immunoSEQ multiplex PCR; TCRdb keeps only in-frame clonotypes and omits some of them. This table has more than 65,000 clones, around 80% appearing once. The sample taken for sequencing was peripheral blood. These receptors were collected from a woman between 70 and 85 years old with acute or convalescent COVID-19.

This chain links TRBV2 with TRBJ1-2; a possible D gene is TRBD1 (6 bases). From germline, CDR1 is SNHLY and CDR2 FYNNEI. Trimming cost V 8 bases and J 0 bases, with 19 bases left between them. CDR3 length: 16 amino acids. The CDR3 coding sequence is TGTGCCAGCGAAACGGGGGGCTGGCGAGCTAACTATGGCTACACCTTC. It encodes CASETGGWRANYGYTF.

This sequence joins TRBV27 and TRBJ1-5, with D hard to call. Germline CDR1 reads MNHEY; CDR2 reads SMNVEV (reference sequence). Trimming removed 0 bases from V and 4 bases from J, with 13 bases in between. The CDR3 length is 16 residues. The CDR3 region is CASSLSRVTLNQPQHF. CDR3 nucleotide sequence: TGTGCCAGCAGTTTATCGAGGGTAACACTTAATCAGCCCCAGCATTTT.

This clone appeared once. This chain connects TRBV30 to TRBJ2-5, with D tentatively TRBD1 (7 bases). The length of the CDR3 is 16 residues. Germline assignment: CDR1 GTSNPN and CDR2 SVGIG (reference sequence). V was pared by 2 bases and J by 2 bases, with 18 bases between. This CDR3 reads CAWSLGGQLEQETQYF. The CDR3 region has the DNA TGTGCCTGGAGTCTGGGGGGACAGTTGGAACAAGAGACCCAGTACTTC.

Written as DNA, the CDR3 is TGCGCCAGCAGCTTTAGACAGGGGGGGAGCACTGAAGCTTTCTTT. This gives the protein CASSFRQGGSTEAFF. The chain carries TRBV5-1 and TRBJ1-1; TRBD1 agrees at 9 bases. The CDR3 is made up of 15 amino acids. Per the germline V gene, CDR1 is SGHRS and CDR2 is YFSETQ. V gave up 2 bases and J gave up 4 bases; unmatched junction bases: 6.

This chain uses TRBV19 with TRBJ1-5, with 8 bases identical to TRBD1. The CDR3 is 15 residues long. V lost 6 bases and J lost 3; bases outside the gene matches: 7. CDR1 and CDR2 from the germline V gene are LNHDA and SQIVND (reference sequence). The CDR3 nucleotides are TGTGCCAGTAGGGGGGCAGGGGGCTACAATCAGCCCCAGCATTTT. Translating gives CASRGAGGYNQPQHF. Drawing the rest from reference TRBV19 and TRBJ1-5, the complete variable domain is DGGITQSPKYLFRKEGQNVTLSCEQNLNHDAMYWYRQDPGQGLRLIYYSQIVNDFQKGDIAEGYSVSREKKESFPLTVTSAQKNPTAFYLCASRGAGGYNQPQHFGDGTRLSIL.

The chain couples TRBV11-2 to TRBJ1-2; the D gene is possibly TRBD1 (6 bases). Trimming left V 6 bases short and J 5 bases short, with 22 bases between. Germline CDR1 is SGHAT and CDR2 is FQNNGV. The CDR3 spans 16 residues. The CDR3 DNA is TGTGCCAGCAGTCTCCCTCCGGGACAACGGACGTATGGCTACACCTTC. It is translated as CASSLPPGQRTYGYTF.

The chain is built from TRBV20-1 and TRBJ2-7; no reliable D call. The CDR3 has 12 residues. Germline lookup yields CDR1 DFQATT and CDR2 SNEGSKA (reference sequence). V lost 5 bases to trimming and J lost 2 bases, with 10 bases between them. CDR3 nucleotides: TGCAGTGCTGGTGACCAGACCTACGAGCAGTACTTC. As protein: CSAGDQTYEQYF.

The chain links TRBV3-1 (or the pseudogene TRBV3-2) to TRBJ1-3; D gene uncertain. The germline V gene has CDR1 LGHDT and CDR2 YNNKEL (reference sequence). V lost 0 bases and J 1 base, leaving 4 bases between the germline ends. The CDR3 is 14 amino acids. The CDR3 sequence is CASSQDESGNTIYF. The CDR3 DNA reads TGTGCCAGCAGCCAAGATGAGTCTGGAAACACCATATATTTT.

CDR3 DNA: TGTGCCAGCAGCCCACAGCAGAGGGTAGCCGGGGCCAACGTCCTGACTTTC. Translating gives CASSPQQRVAGANVLTF. The rearrangement joins TRBV9 to TRBJ2-6; perhaps TRBD2 as D (5 bases). The CDR3 covers 17 residues. CDR1 SGDLS and CDR2 YYNGEE come from the germline V gene. The V end lost 4 bases, the J end lost 4 bases, and 18 bases lay between the germline ends.

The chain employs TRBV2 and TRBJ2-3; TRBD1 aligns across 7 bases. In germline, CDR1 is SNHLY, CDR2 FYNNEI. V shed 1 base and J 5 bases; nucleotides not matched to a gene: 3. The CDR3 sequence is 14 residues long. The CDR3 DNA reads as TGTGCCAGCAGTGAAGACAGGGGTGTAGATACGCAGTATTTT. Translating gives CASSEDRGVDTQYF.

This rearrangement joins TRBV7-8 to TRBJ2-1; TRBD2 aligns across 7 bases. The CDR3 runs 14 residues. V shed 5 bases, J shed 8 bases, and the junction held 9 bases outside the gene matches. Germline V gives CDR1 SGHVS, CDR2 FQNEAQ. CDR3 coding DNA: TGTGCCAGCAGCCCCCGGACTAGAGTCTATGAGCAGTTCTTC. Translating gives CASSPRTRVYEQFF.

The DNA for the CDR3 is TGTGCCAGCAGCTATTTCTCGTCGGGTAGCTCCTACAATGAGCAGTTCTTC. Translation gives CASSYFSSGSSYNEQFF. The J gene is TRBJ2-1, the V gene TRBV5-6; D ambiguous. CDR3 length: 17 residues. The V end was cut by 3 bases, the J end by 0 bases, with 16 bases between. Germline CDR1 SGHDT, CDR2 YYEEEE.

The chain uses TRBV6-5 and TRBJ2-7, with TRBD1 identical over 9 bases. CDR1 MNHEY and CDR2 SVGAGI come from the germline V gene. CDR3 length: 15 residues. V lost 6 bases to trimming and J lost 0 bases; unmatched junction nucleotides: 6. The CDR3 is CASSSGQGTSYEQYF. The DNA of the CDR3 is TGTGCCAGCAGCTCAGGACAGGGGACCTCCTACGAGCAGTACTTC.

DNA of the CDR3: TGTGCCAGCAGCCAAGGGGGACAGGGACCTTATGGCTACACCTTC. Its protein is CASSQGGQGPYGYTF. The chain employs TRBV3-1 (or the pseudogene TRBV3-2) and TRBJ1-2, with 9 bases lining up with TRBD1. Per the germline V gene, CDR1 is LGHDT and CDR2 is YNNKEL (reference sequence). Trimming at V came to 1 base and at J to 5 bases, leaving 5 bases not matched to a gene. The CDR3 is made up of 15 amino acids.

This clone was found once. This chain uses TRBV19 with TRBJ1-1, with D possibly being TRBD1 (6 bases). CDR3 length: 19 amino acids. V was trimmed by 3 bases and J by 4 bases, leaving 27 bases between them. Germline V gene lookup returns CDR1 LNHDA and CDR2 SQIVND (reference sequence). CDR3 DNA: TGTGCCAGTAGTATTAGGGGGACATACTCAGCTAATGAAGGCACTGAAGCTTTCTTT. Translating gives CASSIRGTYSANEGTEAFF.